The source of this T cell receptor (beta chain) is a study of blood T cell repertoires in COVID-19. V was trimmed by 1 base and J by 6 bases, leaving 10 bases between them. Germline CDR1 is SGHRS and CDR2 is YFSETQ. The CDR3 extends over 13 amino acids. Sequencing was performed with immunoSEQ multiplex PCR; in TCRdb, only in-frame clones are kept and a portion is missing. The sample lists around 400,000 clones, more than 75% occurring once. The material sequenced was peripheral blood. The chain combines TRBV5-1 with TRBJ1-2; a weak D match, TRBD1 (6 bases). The TCR was taken from a woman aged 60 to 75 with COVID-19, enrolled during active disease. The CDR3 coding sequence is TGCGCCAGCAGCTTGATGGGGGCGGATGGCTACACCTTC. This gives the protein CASSLMGADGYTF. The variable domain in full, with the rest retrieved from reference TRBV5-1 and TRBJ1-2, is KAGVTQTPRYLIKTRGQQVTLSCSPISGHRSVSWYQQTPGQGLQFLFEYFSETQRNKGNFPGRFSGRQFSNSRSEMNVSTLELGDSALYLCASSLMGADGYTFGSGTRLTVV.